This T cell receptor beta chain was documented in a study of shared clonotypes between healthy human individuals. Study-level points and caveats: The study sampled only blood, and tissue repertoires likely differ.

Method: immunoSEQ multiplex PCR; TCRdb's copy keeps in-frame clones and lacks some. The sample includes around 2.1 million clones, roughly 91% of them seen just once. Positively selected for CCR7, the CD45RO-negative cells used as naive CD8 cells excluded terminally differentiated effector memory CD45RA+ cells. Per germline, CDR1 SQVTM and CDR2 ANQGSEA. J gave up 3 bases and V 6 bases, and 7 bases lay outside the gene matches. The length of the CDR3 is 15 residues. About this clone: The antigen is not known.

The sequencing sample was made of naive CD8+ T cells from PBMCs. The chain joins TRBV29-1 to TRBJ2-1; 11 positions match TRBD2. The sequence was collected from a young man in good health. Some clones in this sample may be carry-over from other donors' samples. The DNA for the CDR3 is TGCAGCGTCGCAGGGACTAGCGGCTACTACAATGAGCAGTTCTTC. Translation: CSVAGTSGYYNEQFF.